This record covers a single TCR beta chain. Its antigen is not known. The sample is drawn from a study of cytomegalovirus exposure and HLA in healthy donors. General study results and limits: Productive rates of about 90% or about 30% were seen for most TCR beta V segments in an earlier analysis. The authors judged a highly shared variant cluster likely a sequencing artifact.

The PCR had 60 Vbeta and 13 Jbeta primers. The method was immunoSEQ multiplex PCR; TCRdb's version includes in-frame clones alone and lacks a portion of them. This table has around 120,000 clones, roughly 82% appearing once. Healthy individuals who donated bone marrow served as the donors. CDR1 and CDR2 from the germline V gene are MNHNS and SASEGT. The V end was cut by 7 bases, the J end by 9 bases, with 19 bases between. The CDR3 loop spans 14 amino acids. This chain connects TRBV6-1 to TRBJ1-5; D might be TRBD1 (5 bases). This sequence originates from a human donor in good health. Sequencing was carried out using PBMCs. The CDR3 region has the DNA TGTGCCAGCAATCCCCGGGGGGGGGAACGGCCCCAGCATTTT. Amino acids: CASNPRGGERPQHF.